This TCR beta chain comes out of a study of response to subunit inactivated influenza vaccine. Findings and caveats of the study: Few new T cells, the authors suggested, are recruited by each seasonal influenza vaccination.

TCRdb analysed the RT-PCR reads with MiXCR anew, one entry per CDR3 protein. Of 650,000 to 800,000 distinct CDR3 sequences in the sample, 18% are singletons; the top ten hold 11%. This clonotype showed up just a few times. The antigen remains undetermined. The receptor's source is a man aged 50-59 years who received an inactivated influenza vaccine. Source: PBMCs from blood, taken roughly 5 days after vaccination.

CDR3 nucleotides: TGTGCTAGCAGACTAGCGAGAGGTTACAATGAGCAGTTCTTC. Translated, it gives CASRLARGYNEQFF. V and J are TRBV21-1 and TRBJ2-1; the D segment call TRBD2 is taken from the table without a DNA check. TRBV21-1 is flagged as a pseudogene. CDR3 length: 14 residues.